A selection of T cell receptor beta chains follows, all from one sample in a study of blood T cells in healthy people across ages. Each CDR3 protein is one row after TCRdb ran MiXCR on the 5' RACE reads. The sample carries 850,000 to 1,300,000 distinct CDR3 sequences, around 45% recorded once. The sequenced sample was blood. Receptor source: a woman aged 55 to 70 in good health. Both conserved end residues are part of each CDR3. D genes are given only for firm matches. Clone size, where shown, is once, few, many, or a class for clones that have expanded.

>TRBV30|-|-|14|TRBJ2-3
CAWTPGGSTDTQYF
TGTGCCTGGACTCCCGGGGGTAGCACAGATACGCAGTATTTT
>TRBV7-2|few|-|15|TRBJ1-4
CASSTTTVTNEKLFF
TGTGCCAGCAGCACCACCACAGTGACTAATGAAAAACTGTTTTTT
>TRBV10-1|-|-|16|TRBJ2-7
CASEWDRGALFYEQYF
TGCGCCAGTGAATGGGACCGTGGGGCCCTTTTCTACGAGCAGTACTTC
>TRBV27|-|-|14|TRBJ1-4
CASSPSRGYEKLFF
TGTGCCAGCAGTCCCTCCCGCGGGTATGAAAAACTGTTTTTT
>TRBV27|-|TRBD1|15|TRBJ2-7
CASSLTGQDFYEQYF
TGTGCCAGTAGTCTCACGGGACAGGATTTTTACGAGCAGTACTTC
>TRBV5-1|-|-|14|TRBJ1-2
CASSLALGNNGYTF
TGCGCCAGCAGCTTGGCCTTAGGGAACAATGGCTACACCTTC
>TRBV19|-|TRBD1|17|TRBJ2-7
CASSRKSSGQALYEQYF
TGTGCCAGTAGTAGAAAGTCCTCGGGACAGGCACTCTACGAGCAGTACTTC
>TRBV20-1|-|TRBD2|14|TRBJ2-5
CSARAATSVQTQYF
TGCAGTGCTAGAGCCGCGACTAGCGTACAGACCCAGTACTTC
>TRBV5-1|-|TRBD2|16|TRBJ2-5
CASSLFPAGGKETQYF
TGCGCCAGCAGCTTGTTTCCAGCGGGAGGCAAAGAGACCCAGTACTTC
>TRBV5-6|many|-|14|TRBJ2-4
CASSSGEGKNIQYF
TGTGCCAGCAGCTCGGGAGAGGGCAAAAACATTCAGTACTTC
>TRBV2|-|-|17|TRBJ2-6
CASSESLGDFEANVLTF
TGTGCCAGCAGTGAATCGTTGGGGGACTTTGAGGCCAACGTCCTGACTTTC
>TRBV5-1|-|-|13|TRBJ2-1
CASSLVENNEQFF
TGCGCCAGCAGCTTAGTGGAAAACAATGAGCAGTTCTTC
>TRBV27|-|TRBD2|14|TRBJ2-5
CASRHGLGQETQYF
TGTGCCAGCAGACACGGACTAGGGCAAGAGACCCAGTACTTC
>TRBV10-2|-|TRBD2|15|TRBJ2-3
CASSESGGRRDTQYF
TGCGCCAGCAGTGAGAGCGGCGGGAGGAGGGATACGCAGTATTTT
>TRBV2|-|-|16|TRBJ2-4
CASSGERGPSGNIQYF
TGTGCCAGCAGTGGAGAACGGGGGCCCTCAGGGAACATTCAGTACTTC
>TRBV6-1|-|TRBD1|18|TRBJ2-7
CASGGTGGAVDQSYEQYF
TGTGCCAGCGGAGGGACAGGGGGCGCGGTTGACCAATCCTACGAGCAGTACTTC
>TRBV4-2|-|TRBD2|19|TRBJ2-3
CASSQDMASGSLGADTQYF
TGTGCCAGCAGCCAAGATATGGCTAGCGGAAGTCTGGGCGCAGATACGCAGTATTTT
>TRBV15|few|TRBD1|16|TRBJ2-4
CATSSGTGNSMDIQYF
TGTGCCACCAGCAGCGGGACAGGGAATTCTATGGACATTCAGTACTTC
>TRBV4-1|few|-|15|TRBJ1-4
CASSRLDRSNEKLFF
TGCGCCAGCAGCCGCCTTGACAGGTCGAATGAAAAACTGTTTTTT
>TRBV7-9|-|-|14|TRBJ2-7
CASSLAAGKGEQYF
TGTGCCAGCAGCTTAGCGGCGGGGAAGGGCGAGCAGTACTTC
>TRBV20-1|few|-|14|TRBJ2-3
CSASPRGGWDTQYF
TGCAGTGCCAGTCCGAGGGGGGGCTGGGATACGCAGTATTTT
>TRBV20-1|-|TRBD2|15|TRBJ2-7
CSAIEVAGTSYEQYF
TGCAGTGCTATAGAGGTAGCGGGAACCTCCTACGAGCAGTACTTC
>TRBV30|few|-|12|TRBJ2-7
CAWSASSYEQYF
TGTGCCTGGAGTGCGAGTTCCTACGAGCAGTACTTC
>TRBV2|-|TRBD1|16|TRBJ1-2
CASSPRTGGPTYGYTF
TGTGCCAGCAGCCCTAGGACAGGTGGACCTACTTATGGCTACACCTTC
>TRBV3-1|-|-|13|TRBJ2-5
CASRSQGQETQYF
TGTGCCAGCAGGTCCCAGGGACAAGAGACCCAGTACTTC
>TRBV9|-|-|16|TRBJ2-3
CASSPYDGAFADTQYF
TGTGCCAGCAGCCCCTATGACGGGGCCTTCGCAGATACGCAGTATTTT
>TRBV21-1|-|-|14|TRBJ1-2
CASTLPGRDYGYTF
TGTGCCAGCACCTTACCAGGGAGGGACTATGGCTACACCTTC
>TRBV20-1|-|-|13|TRBJ1-6
CSARLGNDSPLHF
TGCAGTGCTAGACTAGGGAACGATTCACCCCTCCACTTT
>TRBV10-3|-|-|13|TRBJ2-7
CAIKSGQGHEQYF
TGTGCCATCAAATCCGGTCAGGGCCACGAGCAGTACTTC
>TRBV6-1|-|TRBD2|14|TRBJ2-5
CASSSGSGGETQYF
TGTGCCAGCAGTTCGGGGTCCGGGGGGGAGACCCAGTACTTC
>TRBV10-2|-|-|13|TRBJ2-1
CASSGTPYNEQFF
TGCGCCAGCAGCGGGACGCCATACAATGAGCAGTTCTTC
>TRBV29-1|-|TRBD1|13|TRBJ1-2
CSGGTDRGDGYTF
TGCAGCGGTGGCACGGACAGGGGCGATGGCTACACCTTC
>TRBV7-9|many|TRBD1|13|TRBJ1-6
CASSVTQGAPLHF
TGTGCCAGCAGCGTAACCCAGGGGGCTCCCCTCCACTTT
>TRBV10-3|few|-|12|TRBJ2-7
CAITRDGYEQYF
TGTGCCATCACTAGGGACGGCTACGAGCAGTACTTC
>TRBV12-3/TRBV12-4|-|TRBD1|15|TRBJ1-2
CASSQQRDRAYGYTF
TGTGCCAGCAGTCAACAACGGGACAGGGCCTATGGCTACACCTTC
>TRBV4-2|many|TRBD2|16|TRBJ2-7
CASSQPSGRASYEQYF
TGTGCCAGCAGCCAACCCAGCGGGAGGGCCTCCTACGAGCAGTACTTC
>TRBV27|-|-|13|TRBJ2-3
CASSVRRWHTQYF
TGTGCCAGCAGTGTAAGGCGTTGGCATACGCAGTATTTT